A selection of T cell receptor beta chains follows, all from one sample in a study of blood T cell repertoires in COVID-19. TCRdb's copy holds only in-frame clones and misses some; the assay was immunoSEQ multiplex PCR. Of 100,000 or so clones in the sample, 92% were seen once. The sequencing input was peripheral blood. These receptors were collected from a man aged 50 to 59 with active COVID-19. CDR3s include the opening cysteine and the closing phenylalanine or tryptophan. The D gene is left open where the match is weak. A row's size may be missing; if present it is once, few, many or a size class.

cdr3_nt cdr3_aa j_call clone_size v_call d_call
TGCGCCAGCAGCCCGCCCAACCTAGCGGCTATGAGCTCCTACAATGAGCAGTTCTTC CASSPPNLAAMSSYNEQFF TRBJ2-1 NA TRBV5-1 TRBD2
TGCGCCAGCAGCCGCGCGGCAGGACTCCAAGGGAACACTGAAGCTTTCTTT CASSRAAGLQGNTEAFF TRBJ1-1 NA TRBV5-1 NA
TGTGCCAGTTCCAACTTTGCAACTAATGAAAAACTGTTTTTT CASSNFATNEKLFF TRBJ1-4 NA TRBV27 NA
TGTGCCAGCTCACCCTGGCAGTCATCTAGCACAGATACGCAGTATTTT CASSPWQSSSTDTQYF TRBJ2-3 NA TRBV18 NA
TGCGCCAGCAGCCAAGGGAGACTAGCGCAGTACGAGCAGTACTTC CASSQGRLAQYEQYF TRBJ2-7 NA TRBV4-1 TRBD2
TGTGCCAGCAGTCCCTTCCGGTTGAACACTGAAGCTTTCTTT CASSPFRLNTEAFF TRBJ1-1 NA TRBV27 NA
TGTGCCAGTAGTTACACCACCGGGGAGCTGTTTTTT CASSYTTGELFF TRBJ2-2 NA TRBV19 NA
TGTGCCTGGAGCGGCGGGTCGGCGGGGTATTTT CAWSGGSAGYF TRBJ2-3 NA TRBV30 NA
TGTGCCAGCGGAAGACTAGCGGGAGGGCCTAGGGTAGTCCAAGAGACCCAGTACTTC CASGRLAGGPRVVQETQYF TRBJ2-5 NA TRBV21-1 NA
TGTGCCAGCAGTTTCCTCGGGACTAGAGAAACCGGGGAGCTGTTTTTT CASSFLGTRETGELFF TRBJ2-2 NA TRBV27 TRBD2
TGTGCCAGCAGGCTGACAGGCCTATATGGCTACACCTTC CASRLTGLYGYTF TRBJ1-2 NA TRBV28 NA
TGTGCCAGTAGTATCCGGGGACAGTACTCTGGAAACACCATATATTTT CASSIRGQYSGNTIYF TRBJ1-3 once TRBV19 TRBD1
TGCGCCAGCAGCTTGAGGGACAGGGGGCTCGAGCAGTACTTC CASSLRDRGLEQYF TRBJ2-7 NA TRBV5-1 TRBD1
TGTGCCAGCAGCAGAGGACAGGGCGAGACCCAGTACTTC CASSRGQGETQYF TRBJ2-5 NA TRBV6-5 TRBD1
TGTGCCAGCAGAACCCGGGACACCACTGAAGCTTTCTTT CASRTRDTTEAFF TRBJ1-1 NA TRBV12-3/TRBV12-4 NA
TGCGCCAGCAGCTTGGGCCCGCCAAACGCAGGGCGAGAGCAGTACTTC CASSLGPPNAGREQYF TRBJ2-7 few TRBV5-1 NA
TGTGCCATCAGTGAAGGACTAGCGGGAAACAATGAGCAGTTCTTC CAISEGLAGNNEQFF TRBJ2-1 NA TRBV10-3 TRBD2
TGTGCCAGCAGCTCAGACAGTAACTATGGCTACACCTTC CASSSDSNYGYTF TRBJ1-2 NA TRBV7-9 NA
TGTGCCAGCAGCCAAGATAGGGGCCGGGACACCATATATTTT CASSQDRGRDTIYF TRBJ1-3 NA TRBV4-2 NA
TGTGCCAGCAGCTCGCAGGGACAGGGCTACTATGGCTACACCTTC CASSSQGQGYYGYTF TRBJ1-2 NA TRBV7-9 TRBD1
TGTGCCAGCAGCTTGGGCGGAGCAGGGTTTTTCTCAGATACGCAGTATTTT CASSLGGAGFFSDTQYF TRBJ2-3 NA TRBV7-9 NA
TGTGCCAGCAGCCAGGCTAGCGGGATCTCCTACGAGCAGTACTTC CASSQASGISYEQYF TRBJ2-7 NA TRBV3-1/TRBV3-2 TRBD2
TGCAGCGTTGAAGATCTTGGAATGTCGCAGGAGAGGGTTTCGGAGACCCAGTACTTC CSVEDLGMSQERVSETQYF TRBJ2-5 NA TRBV29-1 NA
TGTGCCAGCAGCTTAGATCTCTGGTCGACTAGCGGGAGCACAGATACGCAGTATTTT CASSLDLWSTSGSTDTQYF TRBJ2-3 NA TRBV11-2 TRBD2
TGTGCCAGTAGTATCCACGGGAAGCCCGGGGAGCTGTTTTTT CASSIHGKPGELFF TRBJ2-2 NA TRBV19 NA
TGCGCCAGCAGTTCGACCGGACAGAACACTGAAGCTTTCTTT CASSSTGQNTEAFF TRBJ1-1 NA TRBV5-1 NA
TGTGCCAGCACGGACCGGGGTCGCAATCAGCCCCAGCATTTT CASTDRGRNQPQHF TRBJ1-5 NA TRBV28 NA
TGTGCCAGCAGCTTAGGACAGACCTCCTACAATGAGCAGTTCTTC CASSLGQTSYNEQFF TRBJ2-1 NA TRBV7-3 NA
TGTGCCAGCAGCGTAGCACAGGGTTTCTACAATGAGCAGTTCTTC CASSVAQGFYNEQFF TRBJ2-1 NA TRBV9 NA
TGTGCCAGTAGTATCACCGGGACAGGGCACACTGAAGCTTTCTTT CASSITGTGHTEAFF TRBJ1-1 NA TRBV19 TRBD1
TGCGCCAGCAGCTTTAGCGGGTTCACAGATACGCAGTATTTT CASSFSGFTDTQYF TRBJ2-3 NA TRBV5-1 TRBD2
TGTGCCAGCAGTGAAATGGCAAACACTGAAGCTTTCTTT CASSEMANTEAFF TRBJ1-1 NA TRBV2 NA
TGTGCCAGCAGTACCGGGACAGGGGGCAATGAGCAGTTCTTC CASSTGTGGNEQFF TRBJ2-1 NA TRBV27 TRBD1
TGTGCCAGCATCCCCGGAGGCAGACTGATGAACACTGAAGCTTTCTTT CASIPGGRLMNTEAFF TRBJ1-1 NA TRBV28 NA
TGCGCCAGCAGCCAAGGGGGAGAAAACACCGGGGAGCTGTTTTTT CASSQGGENTGELFF TRBJ2-2 NA TRBV4-1 NA
TGTGCCAGCAGCGTCCGGGCAGGGGCCACTGAAGCTTTCTTT CASSVRAGATEAFF TRBJ1-1 NA TRBV9 NA
TGCGCCAGCAGCCAAGGGGCGTGGGCTGATAATTCACCCCTCCACTTT CASSQGAWADNSPLHF TRBJ1-6 NA TRBV4-1 NA
TGTGCCAGCAACGCCGGGGAAAGATCAACAGGCTACACCTTC CASNAGERSTGYTF TRBJ1-2 NA TRBV5-6 NA
TGTGCCAGCAGTGAAGTTCTCGGTCAGGGGCCCCAGCATTTT CASSEVLGQGPQHF TRBJ1-5 NA TRBV6-1 NA
TGTGCCAGCAGCTTGGCCGGACAGAACATTAACTATGGCTACACCTTC CASSLAGQNINYGYTF TRBJ1-2 once TRBV5-6 NA
TGTGCCAGCAGCCGGGACAGTGATCAGCCCCAGCATTTT CASSRDSDQPQHF TRBJ1-5 few TRBV5-5 TRBD1
TGCGCCAGCAGCCAAGATATCCAGGACTTACAGATAACCCAGTACTTC CASSQDIQDLQITQYF TRBJ2-5 NA TRBV4-1 NA
TGTGCCAGCAGAAAGGATCAGGGTGAACTGTTTTTT CASRKDQGELFF TRBJ1-4 NA TRBV12-3/TRBV12-4 NA
TGTGCCAGCAGCTTAAGGACTAGCGGGAGGGCCAATGAGCAGTTCTTC CASSLRTSGRANEQFF TRBJ2-1 NA TRBV11-3 TRBD2
TGTGCCAGCAGTTCTAAACAGGGCCGCAAGCAGCCCCAGCATTTT CASSSKQGRKQPQHF TRBJ1-5 few TRBV28 NA
TGTGCCAGCCGATATCCGGGAGCTGGGTCTGGGGCCAACGTCCTGACTTTC CASRYPGAGSGANVLTF TRBJ2-6 NA TRBV28 NA
TGCGCCAGCAGCCAAACAGGGGGCTCGAACACTGAAGCTTTCTTT CASSQTGGSNTEAFF TRBJ1-1 NA TRBV4-1 TRBD1
TGCAGCGTTGAAGATCAGGTCTCTAGCGGGGGACTCCTATCTCGGAATGAGCAGTTCTTC CSVEDQVSSGGLLSRNEQFF TRBJ2-1 NA TRBV29-1 TRBD2
TGTGCCAGCAGTTTTATCAGTGCCGGGGAAGGAAACACCATATATTTT CASSFISAGEGNTIYF TRBJ1-3 NA TRBV28 NA
TGTGCCAGCAGCCAAGAAGGAGGGTACACTGAAGCTTTCTTT CASSQEGGYTEAFF TRBJ1-1 NA TRBV3-1/TRBV3-2 NA
TGTGCCAGCAGAGGGGACAGGGGGGCCAACGTCCTGACTTTC CASRGDRGANVLTF TRBJ2-6 NA TRBV28 TRBD1
TGCGCCAGCAGCACCGTACTAGCGGGGAACACCGGGGAGCTGTTTTTT CASSTVLAGNTGELFF TRBJ2-2 NA TRBV5-1 TRBD2
TGCGCCAGCAGCTTAGACACCCAAGAGACCCAGTACTTC CASSLDTQETQYF TRBJ2-5 NA TRBV5-1 NA
TGTGCCAGCAGCCATGGTAGACGGGACACTGAAGCTTTCTTT CASSHGRRDTEAFF TRBJ1-1 NA TRBV14 NA
TGCGCCAGCCGGACAGCCCGCACAGATACGCAGTATTTT CASRTARTDTQYF TRBJ2-3 NA TRBV5-1 NA
TGTGCCAGCAGTGACACCCAGGTCTACACTGAAGCTTTCTTT CASSDTQVYTEAFF TRBJ1-1 NA TRBV28 NA
TGTGCCAGCCGACGGACTAGCGACGAGCAGTACTTC CASRRTSDEQYF TRBJ2-7 NA TRBV28 TRBD2